This entry concerns a single T cell receptor beta chain. What it recognizes is unknown. The data stem from a study of T cell responses to AZD1222 COVID-19 vaccine. Produced via immunoSEQ multiplex PCR; TCRdb's table is partial and in-frame only. The sample holds roughly 120,000 clones; around 84% are singletons and the top ten take roughly 15%. Study-wide results and limits: Spike-specific TCR breadth and depth both grew after two AZD1222 doses.

Germline V gene lookup returns CDR1 SNHLY and CDR2 FYNNEI. CDR3 length: 15 amino acids. V lost 6 bases and J lost 2; bases outside the gene matches: 7. The chain carries TRBV2 and TRBJ2-7, with 10 bases matching TRBD1. The sequencing used peripheral blood, collected 28 days after the second AZD1222 dose. The clonotype originates from an adult who received the AZD1222 COVID-19 vaccine. The CDR3 nucleotides read TGTGCCAGCAGGGAGGCGGGACAGGGGACCTACGAGCAGTACTTC. Protein product: CASREAGQGTYEQYF.